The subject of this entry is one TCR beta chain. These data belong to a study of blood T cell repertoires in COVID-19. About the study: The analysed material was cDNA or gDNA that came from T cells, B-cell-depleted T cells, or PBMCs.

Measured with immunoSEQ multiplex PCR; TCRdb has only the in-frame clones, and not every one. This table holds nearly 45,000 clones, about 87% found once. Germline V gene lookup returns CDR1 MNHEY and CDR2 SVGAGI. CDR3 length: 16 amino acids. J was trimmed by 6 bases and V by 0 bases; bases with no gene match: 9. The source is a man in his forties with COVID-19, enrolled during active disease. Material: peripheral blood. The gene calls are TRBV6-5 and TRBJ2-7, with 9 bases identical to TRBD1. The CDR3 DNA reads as TGTGCCAGCAGTTACTCGTTCGAGGGACAGGGTGGCGAGCAGTACTTC. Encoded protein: CASSYSFEGQGGEQYF.